This T cell receptor beta chain appears in the sequencing data of a study of blood T cell repertoires in COVID-19. Study-wide context: From T cells, B-cell-depleted T cells, or PBMCs came the material, which was cDNA or gDNA.

As originally analysed: Amplification of reference gene primers provided the estimated nucleated cell counts. TCRdb keeps only in-frame clones here, not all; method: immunoSEQ multiplex PCR. The V and J calls and clone size are taken from that table; D and trimming were inferred from the DNA. The sample contains around 120,000 clones, around four fifths of which appear only once. Germline values: CDR1 KGHDR, CDR2 SFDVKD. V lost 10 bases, J lost 2 bases, and 15 bases lay in between. The CDR3 extends over 14 amino acids. The sequence was collected from a human donor in a cohort sampled during active COVID-19. The V and J genes are TRBV24-1 and TRBJ2-3, with a possible D match to TRBD2 (5 bases). Sequencing was performed on peripheral blood. The chain's CDR3 is CATEAGHATDTQYF. The CDR3 nucleotides read TGTGCCACTGAGGCGGGCCACGCCACAGATACGCAGTATTTT.